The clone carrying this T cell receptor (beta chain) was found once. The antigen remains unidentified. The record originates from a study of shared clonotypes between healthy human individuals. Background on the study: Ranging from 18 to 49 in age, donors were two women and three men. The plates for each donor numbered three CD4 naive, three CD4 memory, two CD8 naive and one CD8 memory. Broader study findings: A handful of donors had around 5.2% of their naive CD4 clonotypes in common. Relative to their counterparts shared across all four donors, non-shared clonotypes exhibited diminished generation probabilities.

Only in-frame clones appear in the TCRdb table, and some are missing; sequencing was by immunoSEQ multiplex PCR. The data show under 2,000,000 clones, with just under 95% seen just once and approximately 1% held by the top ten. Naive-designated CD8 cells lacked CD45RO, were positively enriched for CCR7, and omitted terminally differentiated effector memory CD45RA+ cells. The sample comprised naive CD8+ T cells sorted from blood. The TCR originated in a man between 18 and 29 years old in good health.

DNA of the CDR3: TGTGCCAGCAGCTCACCCGGGACAGGGATCACCGGGGAGCTGTTTTTT. Its translation is CASSSPGTGITGELFF. The chain carries TRBV5-6 and TRBJ2-2; TRBD1 matches at 9 bases. CDR1 and CDR2 (germline): SGHDT, YYEEEE. The CDR3 consists of 16 residues. V shed 3 bases, J shed 4 bases, and the junction held 7 bases outside the gene matches.